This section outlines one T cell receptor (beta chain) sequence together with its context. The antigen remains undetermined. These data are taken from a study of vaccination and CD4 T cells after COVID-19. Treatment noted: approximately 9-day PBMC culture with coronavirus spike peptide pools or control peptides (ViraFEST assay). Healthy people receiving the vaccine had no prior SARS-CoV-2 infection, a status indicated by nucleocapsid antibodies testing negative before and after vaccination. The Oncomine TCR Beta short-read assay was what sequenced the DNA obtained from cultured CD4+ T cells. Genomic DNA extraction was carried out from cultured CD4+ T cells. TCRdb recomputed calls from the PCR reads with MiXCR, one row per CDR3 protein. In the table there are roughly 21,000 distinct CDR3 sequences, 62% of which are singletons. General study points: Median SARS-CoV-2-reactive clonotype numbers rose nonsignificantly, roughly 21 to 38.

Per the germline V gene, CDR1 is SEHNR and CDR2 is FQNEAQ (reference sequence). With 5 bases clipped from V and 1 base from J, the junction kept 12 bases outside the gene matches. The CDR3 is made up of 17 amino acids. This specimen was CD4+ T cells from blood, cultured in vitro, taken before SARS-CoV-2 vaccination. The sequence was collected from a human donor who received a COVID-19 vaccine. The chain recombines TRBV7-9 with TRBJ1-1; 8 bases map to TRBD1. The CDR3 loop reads CASSPRTGLGWNTEAFF. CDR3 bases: TGTGCCAGCAGCCCTAGGACAGGGCTGGGGTGGAACACTGAAGCTTTCTTT.